This T cell receptor (beta chain) was identified in a study of PD-L1 blockade in urothelial cancer. Study context: In the patient group, about 85% of the roughly 30 were males with bladder-origin urothelial cancer. Patients arrived having already received 0 to 3 prior chemotherapy regimens.

CDR1 and CDR2 (germline): LNHDA, SQIVND (reference sequence). Trimming stripped 8 bases from V and 0 bases from J, with 13 bases between. The CDR3 is made up of 14 amino acids. Produced via immunoSEQ multiplex PCR; TCRdb's table is partial and in-frame only. The table includes about 120,000 clones, around nine tenths detected once. This clone has only a few counts. The time point was: peripheral blood 6 weeks after treatment start. The sequence came from a man aged 55 to 69 with urothelial cancer. Sequencing was performed on PBMCs, taken around atezolizumab (anti-PD-L1) treatment. This chain joins TRBV19 and TRBJ1-2; TRBD1 is a possible D gene (6 bases). In DNA form, the CDR3 reads TGTGCCAGTCTCAACAGGGCACCTAACTATGGCTACACCTTC. It specifies CASLNRAPNYGYTF. Full variable domain (missing parts from reference TRBV19 and TRBJ1-2): DGGITQSPKYLFRKEGQNVTLSCEQNLNHDAMYWYRQDPGQGLRLIYYSQIVNDFQKGDIAEGYSVSREKKESFPLTVTSAQKNPTAFYLCASLNRAPNYGYTFGSGTRLTVV.